The 16 T cell receptor beta chains reported below all come from one sample, sequenced in a study of regulatory dendritic cells for organ transplantation. Sorted subsets were CFSE-labeled and cultured approximately 5 days with allogeneic dendritic cells. The method was immunoSEQ multiplex PCR; TCRdb's version includes in-frame clones alone and lacks a portion of them. The sample lists about 7,800 clones, roughly two thirds occurring once. The antigens these receptors bind are not known. Sequencing used memory CD4+ T cells from blood cultured with dendritic cells. The subset is: CD45RO+ memory T cells. The receptors were gathered from a human donor in good health.

The chain has TRBV7-2 and TRBJ1-1; D may be TRBD1 (6 bases). Germline lookup yields CDR1 SGHTA and CDR2 FQGNSA. V dropped 4 bases and J dropped 0 bases, with 9 bases sitting between them. The CDR3 runs to 14 residues. CDR3 in DNA: TGTGCCAGCAGCTGGACAGATATGAACACTGAAGCTTTCTTT. The encoded protein is CASSWTDMNTEAFF.

V is TRBV6-4 and J is TRBJ2-5; D gene ambiguous. The V end lost 3 bases, the J end lost 3 bases, and 11 bases lay between the germline ends. The CDR3 extends over 14 amino acids. Germline-derived CDR1 and CDR2 are MRHNA and SNTAGT. DNA for the CDR3: TGTGCCAGCAGTGAGCGTCTAGTAGAAGAGACCCAGTACTTC. This encodes CASSERLVEETQYF.

This chain connects TRBV27 to TRBJ2-2; the match to TRBD2 covers 13 bases. J lost 0 bases, V lost 5 bases, and 9 bases had no gene match. Germline V gene lookup returns CDR1 MNHEY and CDR2 SMNVEV (reference sequence). This CDR3 region has 19 residues. CDR3 sequence (DNA): TGTGCCAGCAGTAAAAATACACTAGCGGGGGGGCCGAACACCGGGGAGCTGTTTTTT. This gives the protein CASSKNTLAGGPNTGELFF.

The chain has TRBV2 and TRBJ2-2; TRBD1 matches 8 bases. The CDR3 is made up of 15 amino acids. Germline V gives CDR1 SNHLY, CDR2 FYNNEI. The ends lost 6 bases at V and 5 bases at J; junction bases unmatched: 8. CDR3 DNA: TGTGCCAGCAGCTCTCAGGGGGCTTGGACCGGGGAGCTGTTTTTT. As protein: CASSSQGAWTGELFF. The whole variable domain, filled in from reference TRBV2 and TRBJ2-2, reads EPEVTQTPSHQVTQMGQEVILRCVPISNHLYFYWYRQILGQKVEFLVSFYNNEISEKSEIFDDQFSVERPDGSNFTLKIRSTKLEDSAMYFCASSSQGAWTGELFFGEGSRLTVL.

The V and J genes are TRBV2 and TRBJ2-1, with D perhaps TRBD2 (5 bases). V was clipped by 3 bases and J by 9 bases, with 9 bases between them. CDR1 is SNHLY, CDR2 FYNNEI, per germline. The CDR3 totals 12 residues. Written as DNA, the CDR3 is TGTGCCAGCAGTGACCGGAGGTCTGAGCAGTTCTTC. This codes for CASSDRRSEQFF.

J is TRBJ2-7 and V is TRBV4-2; D call uncertain. V lost 5 bases to trimming and J lost 0 bases, with 14 bases between them. Germline CDR1 reads LGHNA; CDR2 reads YNFKEQ. The CDR3 extends over 15 amino acids. The CDR3 protein is CASSFDFPSSYEQYF. CDR3 DNA sequence: TGTGCCAGCAGCTTCGACTTCCCCTCCTCCTACGAGCAGTACTTC.

The chain is built from TRBV10-3 and TRBJ1-4; TRBD1 aligns across 9 bases. Looked up from germline, CDR1 is ENHRY and CDR2 is SYGVKD. The CDR3 covers 14 residues. J lost 8 bases, V lost 7 bases, and 8 bases had no gene match. The CDR3 region is CAIKEDRGREKLFF. Written as DNA, the CDR3 is TGTGCCATCAAGGAGGACAGGGGACGAGAAAAACTGTTTTTT.

V is TRBV7-2 and J is TRBJ2-2; 11 bases map to TRBD1. CDR3 length: 16 amino acids. Trimming cost V 5 bases and J 5 bases; bases outside gene matches: 7. Germline V gene lookup returns CDR1 SGHTA and CDR2 FQGNSA. CDR3: CASSRRGQGGTGELFF. CDR3 in DNA: TGTGCCAGCAGCCGACGGGGACAGGGGGGGACCGGGGAGCTGTTTTTT.

The rearrangement links TRBV5-1 to TRBJ1-3; 9 bases line up with TRBD1. This CDR3 has 15 residues. CDR1 is SGHRS, CDR2 YFSETQ, per germline. The V segment lost 3 bases and the J segment 1 base; nucleotides outside the gene matches: 2. The chain's CDR3 is CASSWGTGSGNTIYF. In DNA form, the CDR3 reads TGCGCCAGCAGCTGGGGGACAGGGTCTGGAAACACCATATATTTT. Full variable domain (outside the CDR3, taken from reference TRBV5-1 and TRBJ1-3): KAGVTQTPRYLIKTRGQQVTLSCSPISGHRSVSWYQQTPGQGLQFLFEYFSETQRNKGNFPGRFSGRQFSNSRSEMNVSTLELGDSALYLCASSWGTGSGNTIYFGEGSWLTVV.

The genes are TRBV14 and TRBJ2-1; 8 bases align to TRBD2. The junction had 13 bases not matched to a gene; V was cut back by 1 base and J by 8 bases. Germline V gene lookup returns CDR1 SGHDN and CDR2 FVKESK. The CDR3 has 17 residues. CDR3 in DNA: TGTGCCAGCAGCCAAGTCGTACGGGGGGGCGTTCGGGATGAGCAGTTCTTC. It is translated as CASSQVVRGGVRDEQFF.

The CDR3 sequence is CASSLVAAEAQYF. Here the CDR3 DNA reads TGTGCCAGCAGCTTAGTAGCGGCAGAGGCGCAGTATTTT. J is TRBJ2-3 and V is TRBV11-3, with D tentatively TRBD2 (6 bases). The CDR3 is 13 residues long. From germline, CDR1 is SGHNT and CDR2 YENEEA. The ends were cut back, 1 base at V and 10 bases at J, with 12 bases in the middle. Full variable domain (rest looked up from reference TRBV11-3 and TRBJ2-3): EAGVVQSPRYKIIEKKQPVAFWCNPISGHNTLYWYLQNLGQGPELLIRYENEEAVDDSQLPKDRFSAERLKGVDSTLKIQPAELGDSAVYLCASSLVAAEAQYFGPGTRLTVL.

The chain employs TRBV5-1 and TRBJ2-3, with 11 bases fitting TRBD1. The CDR3 length is 13 residues. Germline CDR1 is SGHRS and CDR2 is YFSETQ. The J segment lost 5 bases and the V segment lost 7 bases, leaving 3 bases of the junction unmatched. The CDR3 here is CASGGQGEDTQYF. CDR3 DNA sequence: TGCGCCAGCGGGGGACAGGGGGAAGATACGCAGTATTTT.

The genes are TRBV7-8 and TRBJ2-7; 8 nucleotides agree with TRBD1. The CDR3 is 15 amino acids. Germline CDR1 SGHVS, CDR2 FQNEAQ. V shed 1 base and J 4 bases; nucleotides not matched to a gene: 6. The CDR3: CASSLVGTGGYEQYF. CDR3 coding DNA: TGTGCCAGCAGCTTAGTAGGCACAGGGGGGTACGAGCAGTACTTC.

This chain uses TRBV5-1 with TRBJ2-2; D is unclear. CDR3 length equals 15 residues. Trimming cost V 4 bases and J 4 bases, with 14 bases left between them. Germline loops: CDR1 SGHRS, CDR2 YFSETQ. The CDR3 region is CASSRTSDPTGELFF. The CDR3 nucleotides are TGCGCCAGCAGCCGTACAAGCGACCCCACCGGGGAGCTGTTTTTT.

V is TRBV10-3 and J is TRBJ1-1; possibly TRBD1 for D (5 bases). The ends were cut back, 7 bases at V and 2 bases at J, with 20 bases in the middle. CDR3 size: 16 residues. From germline, CDR1 is ENHRY and CDR2 SYGVKD. The CDR3 loop is CAITERGGERNTEAFF. For the CDR3, the DNA is TGTGCCATCACCGAAAGGGGTGGTGAAAGAAACACTGAAGCTTTCTTT.

The chain joins TRBV7-9 to TRBJ1-4, with TRBD1 as a possible D gene (6 bases). The CDR3 covers 14 residues. V was pared by 0 bases and J by 10 bases, with 12 bases between. Germline CDR1 is SEHNR and CDR2 is FQNEAQ (reference sequence). CDR3 protein: CASSLATTGLKLFF. The CDR3, as DNA: TGTGCCAGCAGCTTAGCCACTACAGGGTTAAAACTGTTTTTT.